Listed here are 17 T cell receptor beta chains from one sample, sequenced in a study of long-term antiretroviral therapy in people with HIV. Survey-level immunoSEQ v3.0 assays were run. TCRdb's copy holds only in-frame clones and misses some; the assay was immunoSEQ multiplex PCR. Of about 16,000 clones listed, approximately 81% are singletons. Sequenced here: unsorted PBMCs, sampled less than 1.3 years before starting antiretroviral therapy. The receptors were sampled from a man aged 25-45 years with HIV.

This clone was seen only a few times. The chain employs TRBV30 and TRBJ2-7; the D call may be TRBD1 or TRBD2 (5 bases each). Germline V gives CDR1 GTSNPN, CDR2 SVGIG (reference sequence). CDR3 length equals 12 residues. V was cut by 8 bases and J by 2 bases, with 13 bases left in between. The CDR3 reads CAGQGRTYEQYF. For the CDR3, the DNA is TGTGCCGGCCAGGGACGGACCTACGAGCAGTACTTC.

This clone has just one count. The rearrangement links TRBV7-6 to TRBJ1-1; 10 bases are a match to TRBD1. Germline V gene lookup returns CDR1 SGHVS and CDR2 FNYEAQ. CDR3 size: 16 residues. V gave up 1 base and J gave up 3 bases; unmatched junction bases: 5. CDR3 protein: CASSLGGGTGDTEAFF. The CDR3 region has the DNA TGTGCCAGCAGCTTAGGGGGGGGGACAGGGGACACTGAAGCTTTCTTT.

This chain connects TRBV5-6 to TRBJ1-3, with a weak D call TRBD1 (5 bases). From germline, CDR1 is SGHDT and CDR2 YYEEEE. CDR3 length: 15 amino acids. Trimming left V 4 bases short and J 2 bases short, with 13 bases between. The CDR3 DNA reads TGTGCCAGCAGCGGACGGGGGGGACCTGGAAACACCATATATTTT. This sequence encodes CASSGRGGPGNTIYF.

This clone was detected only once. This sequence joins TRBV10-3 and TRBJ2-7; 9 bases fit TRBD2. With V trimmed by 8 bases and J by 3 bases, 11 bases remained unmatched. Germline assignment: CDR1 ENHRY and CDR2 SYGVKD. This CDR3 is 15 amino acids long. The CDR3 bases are TGTGCCATCGGGGAGGGGCGGGAGGGCCGCTACGAGCAGTACTTC. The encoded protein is CAIGEGREGRYEQYF.

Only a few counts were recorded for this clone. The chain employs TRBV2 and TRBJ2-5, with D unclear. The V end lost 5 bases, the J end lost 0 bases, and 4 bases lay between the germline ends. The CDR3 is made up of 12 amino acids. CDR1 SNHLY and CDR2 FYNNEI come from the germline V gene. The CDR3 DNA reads TGTGCCAGCAGTTGGGACCAAGAGACCCAGTACTTC. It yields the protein CASSWDQETQYF. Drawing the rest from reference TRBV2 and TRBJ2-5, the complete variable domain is EPEVTQTPSHQVTQMGQEVILRCVPISNHLYFYWYRQILGQKVEFLVSFYNNEISEKSEIFDDQFSVERPDGSNFTLKIRSTKLEDSAMYFCASSWDQETQYFGPGTRLLVL.

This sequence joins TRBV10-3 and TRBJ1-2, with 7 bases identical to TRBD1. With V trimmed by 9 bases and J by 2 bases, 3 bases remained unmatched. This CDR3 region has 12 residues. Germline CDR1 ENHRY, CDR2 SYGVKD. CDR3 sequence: CAMDRKNYGYTF. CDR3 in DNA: TGTGCCATGGACAGGAAAAACTATGGCTACACCTTC.

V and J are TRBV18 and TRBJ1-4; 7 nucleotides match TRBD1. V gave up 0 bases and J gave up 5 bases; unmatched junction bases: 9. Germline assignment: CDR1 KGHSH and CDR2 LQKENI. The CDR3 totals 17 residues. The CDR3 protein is CASSPPGTAVDNEKLFF. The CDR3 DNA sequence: TGTGCCAGCTCACCACCCGGGACAGCAGTTGACAATGAAAAACTGTTTTTT.

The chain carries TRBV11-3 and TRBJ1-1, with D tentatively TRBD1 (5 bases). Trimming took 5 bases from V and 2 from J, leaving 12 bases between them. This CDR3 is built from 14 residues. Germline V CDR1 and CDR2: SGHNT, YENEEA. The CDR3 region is CASSLGGGNTEAFF. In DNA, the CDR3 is TGTGCCAGCAGCCTCGGGGGAGGAAACACTGAAGCTTTCTTT.

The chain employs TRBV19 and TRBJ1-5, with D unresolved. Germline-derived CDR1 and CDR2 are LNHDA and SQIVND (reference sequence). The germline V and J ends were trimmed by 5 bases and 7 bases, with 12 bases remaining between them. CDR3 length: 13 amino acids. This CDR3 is CASSATSVQPQHF. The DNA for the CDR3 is TGTGCCAGTAGTGCCACGTCTGTGCAGCCCCAGCATTTT.

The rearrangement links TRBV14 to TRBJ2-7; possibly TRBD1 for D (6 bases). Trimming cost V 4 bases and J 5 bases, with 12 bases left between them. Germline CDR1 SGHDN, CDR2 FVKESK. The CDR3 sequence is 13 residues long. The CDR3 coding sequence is TGTGCCAGCAGCCCTACCGCAGGGGACGAGCAGTACTTC. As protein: CASSPTAGDEQYF.

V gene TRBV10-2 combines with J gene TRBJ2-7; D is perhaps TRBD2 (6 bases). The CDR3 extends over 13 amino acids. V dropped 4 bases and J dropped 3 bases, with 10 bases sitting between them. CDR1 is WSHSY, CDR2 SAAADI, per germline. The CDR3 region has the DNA TGCGCCAGCAGTGCCGGGGGAGACTACGAGCAGTACTTC. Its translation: CASSAGGDYEQYF.

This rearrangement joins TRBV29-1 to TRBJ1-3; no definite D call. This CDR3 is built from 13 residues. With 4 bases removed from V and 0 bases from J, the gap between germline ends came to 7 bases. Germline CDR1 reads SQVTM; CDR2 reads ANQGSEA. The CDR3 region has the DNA TGCAGCGTTGCTCCGGACTCTGGAAACACCATATATTTT. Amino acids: CSVAPDSGNTIYF.

The CDR3 DNA sequence: TGTGCCAGCAGCCCAATAGTAGCAGATACGCAGTATTTT. Protein sequence: CASSPIVADTQYF. The J gene is TRBJ2-3, the V gene TRBV7-9; D is ambiguous. The CDR3 runs to 13 residues. Germline loops: CDR1 SEHNR, CDR2 FQNEAQ (reference sequence). V lost 5 bases to trimming and J lost 4 bases, with 10 bases between them.

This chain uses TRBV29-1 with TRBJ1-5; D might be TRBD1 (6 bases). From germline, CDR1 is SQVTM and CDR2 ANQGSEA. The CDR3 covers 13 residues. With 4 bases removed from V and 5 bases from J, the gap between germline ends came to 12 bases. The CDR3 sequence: CSVGGAGDQPQHF. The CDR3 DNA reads TGCAGCGTTGGGGGGGCCGGGGATCAGCCCCAGCATTTT.

The CDR3 protein is CASSSGQHPLRNTIYF. In DNA, the CDR3 is TGTGCCAGCAGTTCCGGCCAGCATCCGCTTCGTAACACCATATATTTT. The rearrangement joins TRBV28 to TRBJ1-3; D is unresolved. Per the germline V gene, CDR1 is MDHEN and CDR2 is SYDVKM. Trimming stripped 4 bases from V and 7 bases from J, with 20 bases between. This CDR3 region has 16 residues.

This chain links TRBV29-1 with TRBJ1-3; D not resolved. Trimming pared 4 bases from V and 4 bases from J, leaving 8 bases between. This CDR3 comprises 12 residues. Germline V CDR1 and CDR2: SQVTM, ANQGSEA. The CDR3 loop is CSVGATGNTIYF. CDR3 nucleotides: TGCAGCGTTGGGGCTACGGGAAACACCATATATTTT.

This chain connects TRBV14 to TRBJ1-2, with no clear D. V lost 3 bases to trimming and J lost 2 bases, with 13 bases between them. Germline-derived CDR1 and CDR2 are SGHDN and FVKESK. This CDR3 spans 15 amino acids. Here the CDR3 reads CASSHFPDWNYGYTF. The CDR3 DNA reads TGTGCCAGCAGCCATTTTCCAGACTGGAACTATGGCTACACCTTC.